This TCR beta chain is from a study of breast tumors, draining lymph nodes, adjacent tissues. In this sample, this clonotype turned up many times. Its antigen is not known. Study-wide points: The lymph node origin of tumor T cells was framed as consistent with a hypothesis, not demonstrated. Luminal-like breast cancer showed significantly greater tumor-nontumor repertoire similarity than basal-like breast cancer did. Compared with lymph nodes, tumors were less diverse; compared with nontumor tissue, more.

Germline-derived CDR1 and CDR2 are MGHRA and YSYEKL. Deletions cut 3 bases from V and 6 bases from J, with 21 bases between. This CDR3 has 17 residues. MiXCR, applied by TCRdb to the multiplex PCR reads, yields one record per CDR3 protein. The sample holds approximately 210,000 distinct CDR3 sequences, 32% seen once. Breast cancer patients provided tissue from their axillary draining lymph nodes. This TCR derives from a female donor with breast cancer. Some clones in this sample may be carry-over from other donors' samples. Sequencing was performed on axillary lymph node tissue. The V call is TRBV4-1, the J call TRBJ1-5; weak D call: TRBD1 (5 bases). The CDR3 DNA reads as TGCGCCAGCAGCCACGCCTTCCTCCAGGGTAGGTTTCAGCCCCAGCATTTT. Its protein is CASSHAFLQGRFQPQHF.